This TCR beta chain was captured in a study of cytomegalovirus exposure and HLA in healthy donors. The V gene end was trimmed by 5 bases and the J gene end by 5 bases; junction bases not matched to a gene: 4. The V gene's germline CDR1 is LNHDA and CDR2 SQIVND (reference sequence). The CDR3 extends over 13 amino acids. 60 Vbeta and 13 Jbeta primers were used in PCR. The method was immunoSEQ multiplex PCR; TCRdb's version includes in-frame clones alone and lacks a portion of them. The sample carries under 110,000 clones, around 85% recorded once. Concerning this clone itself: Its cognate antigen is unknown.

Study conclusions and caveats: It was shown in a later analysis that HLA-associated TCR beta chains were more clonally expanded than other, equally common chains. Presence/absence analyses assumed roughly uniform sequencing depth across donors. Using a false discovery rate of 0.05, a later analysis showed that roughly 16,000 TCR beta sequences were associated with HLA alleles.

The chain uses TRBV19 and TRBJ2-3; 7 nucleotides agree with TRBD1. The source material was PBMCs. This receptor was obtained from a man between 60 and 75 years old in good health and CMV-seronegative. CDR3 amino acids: CASSLRGKDTQYF. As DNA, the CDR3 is TGTGCCAGTAGTCTCAGGGGGAAAGATACGCAGTATTTT.